The clone carrying this T cell receptor (beta chain) has just one count. This CDR3 is 13 amino acids long. Trimming cost V 4 bases and J 5 bases, with 12 bases left between them. This entry is derived from a study of T cells after yellow fever vaccination. MiXCR, run by TCRdb on the 5' RACE reads, gives a single entry per CDR3 protein. The table records about 510,000 distinct CDR3 sequences, 21% of them present only once. Source: PBMCs, taken roughly 20 days after the first yellow fever vaccination. This receptor was obtained from a man aged 18-30 years who received the YFV17D yellow fever vaccine. The chain recombines TRBV12-3 or TRBV12-4 with TRBJ2-7; a possible D gene is TRBD1 (5 bases). CDR3: CASSWQGLHEQYF. The CDR3 nucleotides read TGTGCCAGCAGTTGGCAGGGTCTCCACGAGCAGTACTTC.